This TCR beta chain was recovered during a study of metastatic and nonmetastatic thyroid tumors. Study context: The authors compared repertoires across blood and tumor or nodule tissue from malignant and benign thyroid patients. Study-wide points: Relative to benign nodules, malignant thyroid tumors were reportedly characterized by significantly elevated TCR beta diversity in blood and tumor.

This clone has a count of ten or more. The antigen is unknown. All patients reached thyroid surgery having received no treatment beforehand. J lost 0 bases, V lost 11 bases, and 10 bases had no gene match. The germline CDR1 and CDR2 sequences are LNHNV and YYDKDF (reference sequence). This CDR3 contains 15 residues. Per the original methods: What underpinned the distant-metastasis classifier for papillary thyroid cancer was the set of CDR3 differences across clinicopathological groups. Using MiXCR, TCRdb reanalyzed the PCR reads. These V and J calls are TCRdb output, not the study's own analysis. In the table there are under 35,000 clones, approximately 19% of which are singletons.

The rearrangement joins TRBV15 to TRBJ2-1; 7 bases fit TRBD2. The origin of this receptor is a female donor with papillary thyroid cancer or a benign thyroid nodule (not recorded which). Some clones in this sample may be carry-over from other donors' samples. Input material: blood. Here the CDR3 DNA reads TGTGCCTCTTCTGGGGCGGGGGTCTCCTACAATGAGCAGTTCTTC. It yields the protein CASSGAGVSYNEQFF.